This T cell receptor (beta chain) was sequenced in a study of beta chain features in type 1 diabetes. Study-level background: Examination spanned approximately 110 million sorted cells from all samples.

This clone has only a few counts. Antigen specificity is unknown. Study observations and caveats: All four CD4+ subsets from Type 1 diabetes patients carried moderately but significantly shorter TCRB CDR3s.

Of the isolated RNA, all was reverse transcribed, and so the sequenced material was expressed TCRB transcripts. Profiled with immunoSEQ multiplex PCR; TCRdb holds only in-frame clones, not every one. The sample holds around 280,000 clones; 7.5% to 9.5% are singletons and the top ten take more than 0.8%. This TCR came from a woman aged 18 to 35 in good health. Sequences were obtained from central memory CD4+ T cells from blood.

CDR3 sequence (DNA): TGTGCCAGCAGCTTATACGGGGACACCATATATTTT. Protein product: CASSLYGDTIYF. The chain recombines TRBV7-9 with TRBJ1-3; D not certain. Between the trimmed V and J ends, which lost 2 bases and 8 bases, there was a span of 7 bases. The CDR3 is made up of 12 amino acids. The germline CDR1 and CDR2 sequences are SEHNR and FQNEAQ (reference sequence).